Below, 12 T cell receptor beta chains from the same sample are listed, as sequenced in a study of cytomegalovirus exposure and HLA in healthy donors. Both 60 Vbeta primers and 13 Jbeta primers went into the PCR. Profiled with immunoSEQ multiplex PCR; TCRdb holds only in-frame clones, not every one. The top ten clones hold 11% of a sample with approximately 70,000 clones, about 74% of them seen once. Sequenced material: PBMCs. The receptors were sampled from a woman in her fifties or sixties in good health and CMV-seropositive.

This chain connects TRBV30 to TRBJ2-2; TRBD1 is a possible D gene (5 bases). CDR1 and CDR2 (germline): GTSNPN, SVGIG (reference sequence). The CDR3 consists of 13 residues. Trimming left V 5 bases short and J 5 bases short, with 12 bases between. The CDR3 DNA follows: TGTGCCTGGGATGTACAGGAGACCGGGGAGCTGTTTTTT. It specifies CAWDVQETGELFF.

The chain combines TRBV29-1 with TRBJ1-1; D gene ambiguous. V was trimmed by 4 bases and J by 1 base, leaving 7 bases between them. There are 12 residues in the CDR3. Germline V lookup: CDR1 SQVTM, CDR2 ANQGSEA. CDR3 sequence (DNA): TGCAGCGTTGTCACCGGGAACACTGAAGCTTTCTTT. Its protein is CSVVTGNTEAFF.

This chain links TRBV11-2 with TRBJ1-4; 7 bases fit TRBD1. The CDR3 loop spans 15 amino acids. CDR1 is SGHAT and CDR2 is FQNNGV in the germline V gene. The V segment lost 5 bases and the J segment 2 bases; nucleotides outside the gene matches: 5. The CDR3 loop reads CASSTGTVTNEKLFF. As DNA, the CDR3 is TGTGCCAGCAGCACCGGGACAGTGACTAATGAAAAACTGTTTTTT.

V and J are TRBV5-1 and TRBJ1-1; TRBD1 aligns across 9 bases. The trim removed 4 bases at V and 5 bases at J, leaving 6 bases unmatched. Germline V gene sequence: CDR1 SGHRS, CDR2 YFSETQ. This CDR3 is 14 amino acids long. Here the CDR3 DNA reads TGCGCCAGCAGCGCTACAGGGGGCGGTACTGAAGCTTTCTTT. Encoded protein: CASSATGGGTEAFF.

This rearrangement joins TRBV6-1 to TRBJ2-1; 7 bases match TRBD2. Germline V gene sequence: CDR1 MNHNS, CDR2 SASEGT. With 4 bases clipped from V and 6 bases from J, the junction kept 3 bases outside the gene matches. The CDR3 spans 13 residues. The CDR3: CASSGWTSNEQFF. Written as DNA, the CDR3 is TGTGCCAGCAGTGGGTGGACTAGCAATGAGCAGTTCTTC.

This clone was detected once. This chain joins TRBV7-2 and TRBJ1-6; possibly TRBD1 for D (5 bases). The CDR3 has 15 amino acids. Trimming shortened V by 5 bases and J by 7 bases, and 15 bases separated the two germline ends. In germline, CDR1 is SGHTA, CDR2 FQGNSA. CDR3 nucleotide sequence: TGTGCCAGCAGCCCAAGGGACTCTATAAATTCACCCCTCCACTTT. This sequence encodes CASSPRDSINSPLHF.

The chain joins TRBV6-6 to TRBJ2-1; D unresolved. The V end was cut by 11 bases, the J end by 8 bases, with 16 bases between. The CDR3 is made up of 12 amino acids. Germline V gene data show CDR1 as MNHNY and CDR2 as SVGAGI (reference sequence). In DNA form, the CDR3 reads TGTGCCTCCAGCAGATCGGAGCATGAGCAGTTCTTC. Translating gives CASSRSEHEQFF.

The chain uses TRBV18 and TRBJ2-7; D ambiguous. The V gene's germline CDR1 is KGHSH and CDR2 LQKENI. This CDR3 is 13 amino acids long. V was cut by 2 bases and J by 3 bases, with 8 bases left in between. The CDR3 DNA sequence: TGTGCCAGCTCACCAGATCCCAGCTACGAGCAGTACTTC. Translation gives CASSPDPSYEQYF.

This clone has more than one count but fewer than ten. The rearrangement uses TRBV5-4 and TRBJ2-2, with D tentatively TRBD2 (5 bases). Germline CDR1 reads SGHNT; CDR2 reads YYREEE (reference sequence). V lost 0 bases and J lost 7, with 10 bases in between. The CDR3 is 14 residues long. The CDR3 coding sequence is TGTGCCAGCAGCTTGGGAGGGAACGACGGGGAGCTGTTTTTT. It specifies CASSLGGNDGELFF.

The rearrangement links TRBV6-1 to TRBJ1-6; D is unresolved. This CDR3 has 12 amino acids. Trimming shortened V by 6 bases and J by 9 bases, and 9 bases separated the two germline ends. The germline V gene has CDR1 MNHNS and CDR2 SASEGT. CDR3 nucleotides: TGTGCCAGCAGCGAGGACTTTTCACCCCTCCACTTT. It yields the protein CASSEDFSPLHF.

The V and J genes are TRBV9 and TRBJ2-2; D gene ambiguous. This CDR3 region has 14 residues. V gave up 2 bases and J gave up 7 bases, with 12 bases separating them. Germline assignment: CDR1 SGDLS and CDR2 YYNGEE. CDR3 nucleotides: TGTGCCAGCAGCGTCCACAGTGGATACGGGGAGCTGTTTTTT. This sequence encodes CASSVHSGYGELFF. The entire variable domain, with the rest obtained from reference TRBV9 and TRBJ2-2, is as follows: DSGVTQTPKHLITATGQRVTLRCSPRSGDLSVYWYQQSLDQGLQFLIQYYNGEERAKGNILERFSAQQFPDLHSELNLSSLELGDSALYFCASSVHSGYGELFFGEGSRLTVL.

The V gene is TRBV5-1, the J gene TRBJ2-7; TRBD1 aligns across 9 bases. The CDR3 consists of 16 residues. Germline CDR1 SGHRS, CDR2 YFSETQ. With 3 bases clipped from V and 6 bases from J, the junction kept 13 bases outside the gene matches. The CDR3 DNA follows: TGCGCCAGCAGCTCGCGGCCGGGACAGGGCGGGCGCGAGCAGTACTTC. This encodes CASSSRPGQGGREQYF.